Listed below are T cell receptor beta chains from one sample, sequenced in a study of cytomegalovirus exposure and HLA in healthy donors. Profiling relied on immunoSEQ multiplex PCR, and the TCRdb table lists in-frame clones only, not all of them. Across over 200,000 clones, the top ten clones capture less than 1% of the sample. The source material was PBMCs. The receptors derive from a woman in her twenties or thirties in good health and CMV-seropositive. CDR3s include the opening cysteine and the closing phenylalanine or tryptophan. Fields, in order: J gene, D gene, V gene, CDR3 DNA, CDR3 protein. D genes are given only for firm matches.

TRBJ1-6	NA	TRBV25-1	TGTGCCAGCAGTGATAGACAGTATAATTCACCCCTCCACTTT	CASSDRQYNSPLHF
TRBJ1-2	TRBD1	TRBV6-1	TGTGCCAGCAGTGCCCGGGACAGGGATGGCTACACCTTC	CASSARDRDGYTF
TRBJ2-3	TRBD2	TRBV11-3	TGTGCCAGCAGCTCCGGACTAGCGGGGGGTCCAGATACGCAGTATTTT	CASSSGLAGGPDTQYF
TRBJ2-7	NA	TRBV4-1	TGCGCCAGCAGCCAATCTTCCAGTTCCACCTACGAGCAGTACTTC	CASSQSSSSTYEQYF
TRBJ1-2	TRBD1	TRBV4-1	TGCGCCAGCAGCCAGGGGGACAGGGTCTATGGCTACACCTTC	CASSQGDRVYGYTF
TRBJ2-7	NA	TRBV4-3	TGCGCCAGCAGCCAGTCACTAGGGCCGGGCTACGAGCAGTACTTC	CASSQSLGPGYEQYF
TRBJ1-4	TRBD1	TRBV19	TGTGCCAGTAGACTCCAGGGGGGTAATGAAAAACTGTTTTTT	CASRLQGGNEKLFF
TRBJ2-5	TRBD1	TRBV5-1	TGCGCCAGCAGCAAGACAGGGGGCCGGCAAGAGACCCAGTACTTC	CASSKTGGRQETQYF
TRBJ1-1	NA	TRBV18	TGTGCCAGCTCGCTAAACAGGTTTGGCACTGAAGCTTTCTTT	CASSLNRFGTEAFF
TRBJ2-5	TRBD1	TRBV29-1	TGCAGCGTTGCCCAAAGGACAGGGGATCGAACCCAGTACTTC	CSVAQRTGDRTQYF
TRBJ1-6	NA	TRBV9	TGTGCCAGCAGCGTGGGGCCGTCGGCTTATAATTCACCCCTCCACTTT	CASSVGPSAYNSPLHF
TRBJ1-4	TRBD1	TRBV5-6	TGTGCCAGCAGCGGGGGACAGGGGAATGAAAAACTGTTTTTT	CASSGGQGNEKLFF
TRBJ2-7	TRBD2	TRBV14	TGTGCCAGCAGCCAAGACGCGGGGGGGATCTCCTACGAGCAGTACTTC	CASSQDAGGISYEQYF
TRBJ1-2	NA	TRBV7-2	TGTGCCAGCAGCTTAGCACGTCTTCGGGGCTACACCTTC	CASSLARLRGYTF
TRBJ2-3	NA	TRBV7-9	TGTGCCAGCAGCTTAGGAGGTGGAGGTTTTAGAGATACGCAGTATTTT	CASSLGGGGFRDTQYF
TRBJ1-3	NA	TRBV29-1	TGCAGCGCCAGGACATTTTCTGGAAACACCATATATTTT	CSARTFSGNTIYF
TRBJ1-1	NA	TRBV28	TGTGCCAGCGCCAGGGAGGGGTTGAACACTGAAGCTTTCTTT	CASAREGLNTEAFF
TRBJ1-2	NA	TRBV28	TGTGCCAGCAGTTTAGATGTGGCCGGGATCTATGGCTACACCTTC	CASSLDVAGIYGYTF
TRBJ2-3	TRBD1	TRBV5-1	TGCGCCAGTAGTCCCGGGACAGGGGAAGATACGCAGTATTTT	CASSPGTGEDTQYF
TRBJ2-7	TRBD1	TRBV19	TGTGCCAGTAGTCCAACAGGGGGTACCTACGAGCAGTACTTC	CASSPTGGTYEQYF
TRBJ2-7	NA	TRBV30	TGTGCCCATGCACACAGCTCCTACGAGCAGTACTTC	CAHAHSSYEQYF
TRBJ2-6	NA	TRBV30	TGTGCCTGGAGGAAAACAGGAACTGGGGCCAACGTCCTGACTTTC	CAWRKTGTGANVLTF
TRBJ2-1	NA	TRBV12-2	TGTGCAAGTCGCTTAGCGCGGGATTTGGGGGGAGAGGAATACAATGAGCAGTTCTTC	CASRLARDLGGEEYNEQFF
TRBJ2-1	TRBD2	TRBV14	TGTGCCAGCAGCCGATTCGCTAACCCCGAAGCGACTAACCGGCTAGCGGGAATGGTCCATGAGCAGTTCTTC	CASSRFANPEATNRLAGMVHEQFF
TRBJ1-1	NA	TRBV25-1	TGTGCCAGCAGTGAATATTTTCTACCGGGGGGCGGATCTGAAGCTTTCTTT	CASSEYFLPGGGSEAFF
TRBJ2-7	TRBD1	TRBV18	TGTGCCAGCTCGCCCTCAGGGGGACAGGGGGCCTACGAGCAGTACTTC	CASSPSGGQGAYEQYF
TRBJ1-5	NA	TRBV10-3	TGTGCCAGCCAGAGTGGAGGTAATCAGCCCCAGCATTTT	CASQSGGNQPQHF
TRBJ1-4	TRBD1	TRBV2	TGTGCCAGCAGCCCACAGGGGGCAGGGGCAAAACTGTTTTTT	CASSPQGAGAKLFF
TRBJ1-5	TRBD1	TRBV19	TGTGCCAGTACCCTCAAACATCAGGGGGCAGATCAGCCCCAGCATTTT	CASTLKHQGADQPQHF
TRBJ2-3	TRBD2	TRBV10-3	TGTGCCATCAGCCGGTCCCAGGGACTAGCGGAGGCAGATACGCAGTATTTT	CAISRSQGLAEADTQYF
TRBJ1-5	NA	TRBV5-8	TGTGCCAGCAGCTTTCAGAAAAATCAGCCCCAGCATTTT	CASSFQKNQPQHF
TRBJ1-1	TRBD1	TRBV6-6	TGTGCCAGCAGTTCCAACAGGGGAACTGAAGCTTTCTTT	CASSSNRGTEAFF
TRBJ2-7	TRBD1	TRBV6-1	TGTGCCAGCAGCCACCCCGGGACAGTGACCTACGAGCAGTACTTC	CASSHPGTVTYEQYF
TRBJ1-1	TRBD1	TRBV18	TGTGCCAGCTCACTCCCAGGGGGCCAAGAAGCTTTCTTT	CASSLPGGQEAFF
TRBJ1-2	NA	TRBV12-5	TGTGCTAGTGGTTTGGTACCAGAGGGATCGGGCTACACCTTC	CASGLVPEGSGYTF
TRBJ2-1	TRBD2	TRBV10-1	TGCGCCAGCAGTGCCGGGACTAGCGGGAAAAATGAGCAGTTCTTC	CASSAGTSGKNEQFF
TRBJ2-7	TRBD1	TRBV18	TGTGCCAGCTCACCAGGGACAGCTCCCGCCTACGAGCAGTACTTC	CASSPGTAPAYEQYF
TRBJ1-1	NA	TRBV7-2	TGTGCCAGCAGCTCACTCTTTTCCCCGGGGACTGAAGCTTTCTTT	CASSSLFSPGTEAFF
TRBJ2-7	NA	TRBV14	TGTGCCAGCAGACCCGCGATAGGCGGGCGAGGGCAGTACTTC	CASRPAIGGRGQYF
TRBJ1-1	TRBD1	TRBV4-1	TGCGCCAGCAGCCAAACCGGGACAGGGGGCAGGGCTTTCTTT	CASSQTGTGGRAFF
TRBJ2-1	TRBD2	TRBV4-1	TGCGCCAGCAGCCAAGACGGGGGGGCCTACAATGAGCAGTTCTTC	CASSQDGGAYNEQFF
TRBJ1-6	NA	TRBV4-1	TGCGCCAGCAGCCGCCAAGGTGTTGGGGCAGGGAATTCACCCCTCCACTTT	CASSRQGVGAGNSPLHF
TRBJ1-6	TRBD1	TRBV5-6	TGTGCCAGCACCGCGGGACAGCTCAATTCACCCCTCCACTTT	CASTAGQLNSPLHF
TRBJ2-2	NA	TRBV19	TGTGCCAGTAGTATAACCGGCGGGACCCGGCCATTCGGGGAGCTGTTTTTT	CASSITGGTRPFGELFF
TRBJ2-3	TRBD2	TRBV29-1	TGCAGCGTTGATGTTAGCGGGAGTGAAGATACGCAGTATTTT	CSVDVSGSEDTQYF
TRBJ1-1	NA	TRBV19	TGTGCCGGGAAGACAGCGGGGAACACTGAAGCTTTCTTT	CAGKTAGNTEAFF
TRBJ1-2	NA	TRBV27	TGTGCCAGCAGTTTATCAACGGGGTCCTATGGCTACACCTTC	CASSLSTGSYGYTF